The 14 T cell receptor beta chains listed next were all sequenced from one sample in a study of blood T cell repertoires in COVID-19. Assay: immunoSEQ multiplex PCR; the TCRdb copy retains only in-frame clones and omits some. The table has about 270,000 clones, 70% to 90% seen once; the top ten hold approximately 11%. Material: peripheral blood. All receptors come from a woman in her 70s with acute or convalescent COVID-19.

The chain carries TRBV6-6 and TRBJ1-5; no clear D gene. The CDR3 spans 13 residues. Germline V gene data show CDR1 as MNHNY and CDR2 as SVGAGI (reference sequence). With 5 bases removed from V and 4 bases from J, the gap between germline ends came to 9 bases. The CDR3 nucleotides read TGTGCCAGCAGTCTGTCCGGGAATCAGCCCCAGCATTTT. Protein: CASSLSGNQPQHF.

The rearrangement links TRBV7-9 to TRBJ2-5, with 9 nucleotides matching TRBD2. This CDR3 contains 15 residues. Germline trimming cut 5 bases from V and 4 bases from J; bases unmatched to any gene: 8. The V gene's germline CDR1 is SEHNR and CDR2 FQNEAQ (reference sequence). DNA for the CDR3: TGTGCCAGCAGCCCACCTGGGACTAGCACAGAGACCCAGTACTTC. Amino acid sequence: CASSPPGTSTETQYF.

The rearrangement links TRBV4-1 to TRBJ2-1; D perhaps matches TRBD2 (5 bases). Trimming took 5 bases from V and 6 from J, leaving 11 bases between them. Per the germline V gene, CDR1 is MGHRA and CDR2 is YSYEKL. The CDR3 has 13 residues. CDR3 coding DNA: TGCGCCAGCAGCACGGACTCGCTCAATGAGCAGTTCTTC. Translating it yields CASSTDSLNEQFF.

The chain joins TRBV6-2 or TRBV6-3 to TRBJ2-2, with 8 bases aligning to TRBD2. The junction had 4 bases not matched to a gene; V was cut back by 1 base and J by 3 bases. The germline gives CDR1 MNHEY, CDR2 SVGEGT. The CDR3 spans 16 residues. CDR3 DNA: TGTGCCAGCAGTTACTGGGCGGGGGGATACACCGGGGAGCTGTTTTTT. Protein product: CASSYWAGGYTGELFF.

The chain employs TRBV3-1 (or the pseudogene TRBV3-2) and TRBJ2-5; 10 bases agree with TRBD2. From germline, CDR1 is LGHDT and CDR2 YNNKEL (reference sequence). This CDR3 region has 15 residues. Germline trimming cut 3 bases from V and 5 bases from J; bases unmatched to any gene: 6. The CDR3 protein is CASSHLAGGRETQYF. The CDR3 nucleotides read TGTGCCAGCAGCCACTTAGCGGGGGGTCGCGAGACCCAGTACTTC.

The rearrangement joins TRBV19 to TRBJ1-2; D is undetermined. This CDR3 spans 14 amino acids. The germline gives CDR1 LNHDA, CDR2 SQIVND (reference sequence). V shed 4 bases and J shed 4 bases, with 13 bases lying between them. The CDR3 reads CASSTVLAGYGYTF. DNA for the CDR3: TGTGCCAGTAGTACCGTTCTCGCGGGCTATGGCTACACCTTC.

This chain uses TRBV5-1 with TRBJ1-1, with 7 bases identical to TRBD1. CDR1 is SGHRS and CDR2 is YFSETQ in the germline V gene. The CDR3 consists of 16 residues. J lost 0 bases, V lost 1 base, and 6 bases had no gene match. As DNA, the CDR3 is TGCGCCAGCAGCTTGTCGGGACAGACAATGAACACTGAAGCTTTCTTT. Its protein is CASSLSGQTMNTEAFF.

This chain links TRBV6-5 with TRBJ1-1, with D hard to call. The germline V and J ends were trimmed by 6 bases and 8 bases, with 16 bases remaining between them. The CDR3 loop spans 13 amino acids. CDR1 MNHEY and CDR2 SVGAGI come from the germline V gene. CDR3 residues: CASSRYEEGEAFF. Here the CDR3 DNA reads TGTGCCAGCAGCCGATATGAGGAGGGCGAAGCTTTCTTT.

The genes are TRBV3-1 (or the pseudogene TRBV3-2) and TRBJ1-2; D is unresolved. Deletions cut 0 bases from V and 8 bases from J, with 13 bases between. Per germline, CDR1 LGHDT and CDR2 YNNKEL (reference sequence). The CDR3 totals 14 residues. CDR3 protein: CASSQDGRQAGYTF. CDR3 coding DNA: TGTGCCAGCAGCCAAGATGGGAGGCAGGCGGGCTACACCTTC.

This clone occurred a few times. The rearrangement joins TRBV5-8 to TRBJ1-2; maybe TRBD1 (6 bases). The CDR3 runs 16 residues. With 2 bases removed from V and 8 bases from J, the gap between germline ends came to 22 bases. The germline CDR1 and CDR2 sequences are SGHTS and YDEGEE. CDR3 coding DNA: TGTGCCAGCAGCTTAGGGGGGGGGAAAAACTTCGGAGGCTACACCTTC. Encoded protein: CASSLGGGKNFGGYTF. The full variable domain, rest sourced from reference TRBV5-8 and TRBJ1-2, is EAGVTQSPTHLIKTRGQQATLRCSPISGHTSVYWYQQALGLGLQFLLWYDEGEERNRGNFPPRFSGRQFPNYSSELNVNALELEDSALYLCASSLGGGKNFGGYTFGSGTRLTVV.

The CDR3 reads CASSRRTGGYTF. The DNA of the CDR3 is TGTGCCAGCAGCCGGCGGACAGGAGGCTACACCTTC. This chain connects TRBV3-1 (or the pseudogene TRBV3-2) to TRBJ1-2; TRBD1 matches 7 bases. From germline, CDR1 is LGHDT and CDR2 YNNKEL (reference sequence). V shed 4 bases and J 8 bases; nucleotides not matched to a gene: 4. This CDR3 has 12 residues.

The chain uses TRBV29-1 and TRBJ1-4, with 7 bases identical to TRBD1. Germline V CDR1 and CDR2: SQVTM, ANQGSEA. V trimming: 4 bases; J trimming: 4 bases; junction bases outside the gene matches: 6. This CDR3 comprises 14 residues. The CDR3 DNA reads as TGCAGCGTTGGTCCCCAGGGGGTTAATGAAAAACTGTTTTTT. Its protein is CSVGPQGVNEKLFF.

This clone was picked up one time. In DNA, the CDR3 is TGTGCCAGCAGTTCCATCCGGGACAGGGGGCGGGAGCAGTACTTC. Translated, it gives CASSSIRDRGREQYF. The V call is TRBV6-6, the J call TRBJ2-7, with 12 positions matching TRBD1. Germline V gene sequence: CDR1 MNHNY, CDR2 SVGAGI (reference sequence). This CDR3 comprises 15 residues. The V segment lost 4 bases and the J segment 7 bases; nucleotides outside the gene matches: 8.

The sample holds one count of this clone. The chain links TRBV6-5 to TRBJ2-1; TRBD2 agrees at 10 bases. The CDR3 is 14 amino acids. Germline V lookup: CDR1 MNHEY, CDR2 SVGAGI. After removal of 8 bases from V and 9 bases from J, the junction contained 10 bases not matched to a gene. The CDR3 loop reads CASDSAGGIGEQFF. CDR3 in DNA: TGTGCCAGCGATTCAGCGGGGGGGATCGGTGAGCAGTTCTTC.